A selection of T cell receptor beta chains follows, all from one sample in a study of T cell changes during pregnancy in multiple sclerosis. Here immunoSEQ multiplex PCR was the method, and the copy in TCRdb shows in-frame clones only, minus some. This table holds over 60,000 clones, 91% found once. The sequencing here drew on peripheral blood, taken in the third trimester of pregnancy. Receptor source: a female donor in good health, enrolled as a control in a pregnancy study. Both conserved end residues are part of each CDR3. A D gene is named only where the DNA matches it firmly. Only part of the rows carry a size: once, few, many, or a class if the clone is expanded.

clone size: NA; J gene: TRBJ1-4; D gene: NA; V gene: TRBV18; CDR3 DNA: TGTGCCAGCTCACCAACTAGTGGTCGTAATGAAAAACTGTTTTTT; CDR3 protein: CASSPTSGRNEKLFF
clone size: once; J gene: TRBJ2-2; D gene: NA; V gene: TRBV15; CDR3 DNA: TGTGCCACCAGCAGAGATGCGAGGGCAGTCGCCGGGGAGCTGTTTTTT; CDR3 protein: CATSRDARAVAGELFF
clone size: NA; J gene: TRBJ2-1; D gene: TRBD2; V gene: TRBV11-2; CDR3 DNA: TGTGCCAGCAGCGCAAGACTAGCGGGGGTATACAATGAGCAGTTCTTC; CDR3 protein: CASSARLAGVYNEQFF
clone size: few; J gene: TRBJ2-7; D gene: NA; V gene: TRBV2; CDR3 DNA: TGTGCCAGCAGCTTTGGACATCTCGAGCAGTACTTC; CDR3 protein: CASSFGHLEQYF
clone size: NA; J gene: TRBJ1-6; D gene: TRBD1; V gene: TRBV5-1; CDR3 DNA: TGCGCCAGCGGTACCGGGACAGTTAATAATTCACCCCTCCACTTT; CDR3 protein: CASGTGTVNNSPLHF
clone size: NA; J gene: TRBJ1-1; D gene: NA; V gene: TRBV5-5; CDR3 DNA: TGTGCCAGCAGCCCCTCTCGTTTGAACACTGAAGCTTTCTTT; CDR3 protein: CASSPSRLNTEAFF
clone size: NA; J gene: TRBJ1-5; D gene: TRBD1; V gene: TRBV6-6; CDR3 DNA: TGTGCCAGCAGTTACCCACCGGACAGGGGGGATCAGCCCCAGCATTTT; CDR3 protein: CASSYPPDRGDQPQHF
clone size: NA; J gene: TRBJ2-3; D gene: NA; V gene: TRBV30; CDR3 DNA: TGTGCCTGGAGTGTTAGGGGGTCTACAGATACGCAGTATTTT; CDR3 protein: CAWSVRGSTDTQYF
clone size: NA; J gene: TRBJ2-1; D gene: NA; V gene: TRBV2; CDR3 DNA: TGTGCCAGCAGTGAGCTACCCGAGCAGTTCTTC; CDR3 protein: CASSELPEQFF
clone size: NA; J gene: TRBJ2-7; D gene: TRBD1; V gene: TRBV19; CDR3 DNA: TGTGCCAGTAGTATGCCGGGACAGGGGGCCTACGAGCAGTACTTC; CDR3 protein: CASSMPGQGAYEQYF
clone size: NA; J gene: TRBJ1-1; D gene: TRBD1; V gene: TRBV7-8; CDR3 DNA: TGTGCCAGCAGCTCTCCCCGGGACAGGAACACTGAAGCTTTCTTT; CDR3 protein: CASSSPRDRNTEAFF
clone size: NA; J gene: TRBJ2-3; D gene: TRBD2; V gene: TRBV5-4; CDR3 DNA: TGTGCCAGCAGCTTGGTACCGGGACTAACAGATACGCAGTATTTT; CDR3 protein: CASSLVPGLTDTQYF
clone size: NA; J gene: TRBJ2-1; D gene: NA; V gene: TRBV19; CDR3 DNA: TGTGCCAGTAGGGGACTTTCCAATGAGCAGTTCTTC; CDR3 protein: CASRGLSNEQFF
clone size: NA; J gene: TRBJ2-7; D gene: TRBD1; V gene: TRBV5-6; CDR3 DNA: TGTGCCAGCAGCTCGGGGTTTAGGGACAGGGCCTACGAGCAGTACTTC; CDR3 protein: CASSSGFRDRAYEQYF
clone size: NA; J gene: TRBJ2-5; D gene: TRBD1; V gene: TRBV18; CDR3 DNA: TGTGCCAGCTCACCACTCCCCAGGGGGCCTGGGGAGACCCAGTACTTC; CDR3 protein: CASSPLPRGPGETQYF
clone size: NA; J gene: TRBJ2-1; D gene: NA; V gene: TRBV5-6; CDR3 DNA: TGTGCCAGCAACCCCCTCGGGGGGCCGCATGAGCAGTTCTTC; CDR3 protein: CASNPLGGPHEQFF
clone size: NA; J gene: TRBJ1-1; D gene: TRBD1; V gene: TRBV18; CDR3 DNA: TGTGCCAGCTCCCGGGACAGCGGGTGGGACACTGAAGCTTTCTTT; CDR3 protein: CASSRDSGWDTEAFF
clone size: once; J gene: TRBJ2-6; D gene: NA; V gene: TRBV11-2; CDR3 DNA: TGTGCCAGCAGCTTAGGTCGGGGTAGGGCCAACGTCCTGACTTTC; CDR3 protein: CASSLGRGRANVLTF
clone size: NA; J gene: TRBJ2-7; D gene: TRBD2; V gene: TRBV18; CDR3 DNA: TGTGCCAGCTCACTTCAGCGGGAGGGCCTAGGGGAGCAGTACTTC; CDR3 protein: CASSLQREGLGEQYF
clone size: NA; J gene: TRBJ2-5; D gene: TRBD1; V gene: TRBV10-3; CDR3 DNA: TGTGCCATCAGTGAATTACAGGGGGCCGGGCGAGAGACCCAGTACTTC; CDR3 protein: CAISELQGAGRETQYF
clone size: NA; J gene: TRBJ2-1; D gene: TRBD1; V gene: TRBV30; CDR3 DNA: TGTGCCTGCCGGGACAGTGAAGCCTACAATGAGCAGTTCTTC; CDR3 protein: CACRDSEAYNEQFF
clone size: NA; J gene: TRBJ2-1; D gene: NA; V gene: TRBV18; CDR3 DNA: TGTGCCAGCTCACCAGAGACCAGGCTCAATGAGCAGTTCTTC; CDR3 protein: CASSPETRLNEQFF